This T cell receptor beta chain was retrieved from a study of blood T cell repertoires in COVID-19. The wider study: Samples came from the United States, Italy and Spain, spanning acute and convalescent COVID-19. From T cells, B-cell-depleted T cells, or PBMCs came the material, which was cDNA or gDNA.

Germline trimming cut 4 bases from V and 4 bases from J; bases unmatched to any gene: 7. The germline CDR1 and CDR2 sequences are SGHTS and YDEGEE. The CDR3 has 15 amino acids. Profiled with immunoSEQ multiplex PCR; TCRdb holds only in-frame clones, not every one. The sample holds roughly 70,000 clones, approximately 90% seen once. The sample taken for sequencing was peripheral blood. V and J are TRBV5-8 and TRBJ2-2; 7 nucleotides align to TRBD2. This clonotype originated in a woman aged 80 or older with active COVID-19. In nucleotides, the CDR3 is TGTGCCAGCAGCGGTGGACTAGATCGCACCGGGGAGCTGTTTTTT. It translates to CASSGGLDRTGELFF.